The clone carrying this T cell receptor beta chain was seen just once. Data came from immunoSEQ multiplex PCR; TCRdb stores just in-frame clones and leaves some out. The profile shows 150,000 to 200,000 clones, roughly 89% of them singletons. The data were obtained in a study of control samples from healthy donors and cancer patients. In germline, CDR1 is LGHNA, CDR2 YSLEER. The CDR3 is 15 residues long. Trimming took off 2 bases at V and 4 bases at J, with 14 bases between the two ends. The chain employs TRBV4-3 and TRBJ1-1, with no clear D. Sequencing was performed on blood. This sequence was found in a woman aged 50 to 65 in good health. CDR3: CASSQSPGYSTEAFF. In DNA, the CDR3 is TGCGCCAGCAGCCAATCCCCGGGCTATTCCACTGAAGCTTTCTTT.